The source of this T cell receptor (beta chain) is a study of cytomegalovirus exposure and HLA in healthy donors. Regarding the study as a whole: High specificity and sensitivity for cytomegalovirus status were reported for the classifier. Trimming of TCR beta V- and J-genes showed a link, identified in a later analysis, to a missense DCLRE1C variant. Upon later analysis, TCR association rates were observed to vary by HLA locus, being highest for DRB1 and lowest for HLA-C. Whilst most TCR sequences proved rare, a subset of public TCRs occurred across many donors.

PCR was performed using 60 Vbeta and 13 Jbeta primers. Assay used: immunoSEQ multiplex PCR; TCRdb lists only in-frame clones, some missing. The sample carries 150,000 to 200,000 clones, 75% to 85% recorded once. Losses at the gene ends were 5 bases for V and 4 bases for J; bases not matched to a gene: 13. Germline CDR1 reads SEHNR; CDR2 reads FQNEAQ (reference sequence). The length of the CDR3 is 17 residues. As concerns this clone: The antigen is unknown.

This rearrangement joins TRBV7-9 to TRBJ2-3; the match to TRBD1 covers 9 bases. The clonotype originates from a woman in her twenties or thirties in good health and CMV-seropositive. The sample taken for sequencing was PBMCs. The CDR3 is CASSLTGQGMTADTQYF. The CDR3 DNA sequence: TGTGCCAGCAGCCTCACCGGACAGGGGATGACCGCAGATACGCAGTATTTT.